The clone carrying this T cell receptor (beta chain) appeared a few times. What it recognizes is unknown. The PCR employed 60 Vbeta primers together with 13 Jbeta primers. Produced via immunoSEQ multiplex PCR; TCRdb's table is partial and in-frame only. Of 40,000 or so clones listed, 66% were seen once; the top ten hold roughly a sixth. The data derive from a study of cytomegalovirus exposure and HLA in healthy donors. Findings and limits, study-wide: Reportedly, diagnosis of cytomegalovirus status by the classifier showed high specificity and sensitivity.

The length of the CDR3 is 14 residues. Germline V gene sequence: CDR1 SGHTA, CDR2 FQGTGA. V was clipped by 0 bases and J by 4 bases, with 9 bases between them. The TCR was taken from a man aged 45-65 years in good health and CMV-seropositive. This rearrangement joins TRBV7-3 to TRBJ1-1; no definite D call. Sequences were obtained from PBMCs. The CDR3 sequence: CASSLTNTGTEAFF. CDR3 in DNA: TGTGCCAGCAGCTTAACAAATACGGGCACTGAAGCTTTCTTT. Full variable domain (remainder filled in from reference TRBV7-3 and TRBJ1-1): GAGVSQTPSNKVTEKGKYVELRCDPISGHTALYWYRQSLGQGPEFLIYFQGTGAADDSGLPNDRFFAVRPEGSVSTLKIQRTERGDSAVYLCASSLTNTGTEAFFGQGTRLTVV.